This TCR beta chain came from a study of cytotoxic CD8 clonotypes in ibrutinib-treated CLL (dated by TCRdb to the early 2020s). About the investigation overall: In this cohort, 15 or so patients were treatment-naive and roughly ten were relapsed/refractory, while under 18 had unmutated IGHV. Partial responses were observed in about 25 patients and complete responses in 2; after a median follow-up of around 64 months, remission was maintained in roughly 15 patients and progression was observed in some 12. Response samples were obtained after a median of about 13 months of treatment, with a range of about 6 to 40 months. On average, each sample had 255,043 productive templates and approximately 100,000 productive rearrangements. Longitudinal samples were available for about 30% of the roughly 86 trial participants. Cryopreserved peripheral blood mononuclear cells were obtained before treatment, at response, and at either sustained remission or disease progression. Patients were still on ibrutinib when every remission and progressive disease sample was collected.

V gives up 5 bases and J gives up 4 bases, and the segment between their germline ends measures 23 bases. From cysteine to phenylalanine, the CDR3 is 17 amino acids long. This entry keeps only the CDR3 DNA: 51 bases, framed from base 1. Based on the germline V gene (reference sequence), the CDR1 and CDR2 sequences are LNHDA and SQIVND. Each clonotype received, on average, about 9.7x coverage in deep resolution sequencing performed on a MiSeq, where the target depth lay between 1 in 1 million and 1 in 200,000 T cells. The immunoSEQ hsTCRB Kit was used to generate the TCR beta libraries. Per the authors' processing: ImmunoSEQ Data Assistant and ImmunoSEQ Analyzer were used for data analysis, and V, D and J genes were assigned according to IMGT definitions. Clonality, with values ranging from 0 to 1, was calculated as one minus the normalized Shannon entropy of productive rearrangement frequencies. Only overrepresented clonotypes making up at least 0.05% of the repertoire of each patient were included in the public clonotype analysis. Roughly 12 age-matched healthy donor repertoires from immuneACCESS were used as controls for clonality. The table was pulled from immuneACCESS by TCRdb, which kept in-frame rearrangements only. Such tables lose some clones; where checked, under half of the loss comes from unresolved V genes, and the rest has no known cause. The V and J calls and clone size were taken over from that table, and D and trimming were inferred from the DNA. This sample lists 20,000 to 25,000 clones; more than 65% were detected once. Of the sample, roughly half falls within the top ten clones.

As regards this clone: Its antigen has not been determined. Base qualities are not at hand, and no much larger clone is one base apart.

Beyond this particular receptor, the publication reports: At ibrutinib response clonality went up, during sustained remission it held steady, and at progression it dropped back toward baseline. Public clonotypes were rare and either contracted or stayed stable during treatment, and the rise in clonality at ibrutinib response reflected the expansion of private clonotypes. Baseline clonality exceeded that of age-matched healthy donors and correlated strongly with circulating CD8+ T-cell counts. Sustained-remission and progressing patients did not have matched sampling times, and lymph node repertoires were not examined.

Interpreted using the paper, the time point label stands for: about 11 months on ibrutinib. Roughly 2.2 micrograms of genomic DNA were extracted from cryopreserved PBMCs for TCR beta library preparation. Longitudinal blood samples from CLL patients receiving ibrutinib monotherapy were subjected to high-throughput TCR beta sequencing. The patients were enrolled in a single-center, open-label phase 2 trial of ibrutinib monotherapy. This clonotype originated in a human donor with chronic lymphocytic leukemia. Sequenced here: PBMCs, sampled after 12 months of ibrutinib treatment. Recombination linked TRBV19 to TRBJ1-2; the D gene is not confidently resolved. In nucleotides, the sequence is TGTGCCAGTAGTGAGAATTTTGTCTCTGCGGGTATCTATGGCTACACCTTC. Its protein reads: CASSENFVSAGIYGYTF. The CDR3 plus the reference TRBV19 and TRBJ1-2 genes for the other parts give the full variable domain: DGGITQSPKYLFRKEGQNVTLSCEQNLNHDAMYWYRQDPGQGLRLIYYSQIVNDFQKGDIAEGYSVSREKKESFPLTVTSAQKNPTAFYLCASSENFVSAGIYGYTFGSGTRLTVV.